This record covers a single TCR beta chain. The CDR3 loop spans 14 amino acids. Per the germline V gene, CDR1 is SGHRS and CDR2 is YFSETQ. These data are taken from a study of T cells expressing NK-cell markers. Beta-chain TCR cDNA was generated via 5'RACE template switching with UMIs. For each CDR3 protein, TCRdb gives one entry from its re-call of the 5' RACE reads, without DNA. This sample's table has under 500,000 distinct CDR3 sequences. Material for sequencing was blood T cells: a sorted CD56 or NKG2C T cell subset, CD4+ or CD8+ T cells, or bulk PBMC T cells (not recorded which). This TCR came from a woman aged 18 to 69 in good health. J is TRBJ2-1 and V is TRBV5-1. This chain's CDR3 is CASRADPSGNEQFF.